The clone carrying this T cell receptor beta chain was counted once. Its antigen remains unidentified. Other DNA sequences within the sample encode an identical CDR3. This entry belongs to a study of T cells in localized non-small cell lung cancer. Study outcomes and limitations: The study sequenced only one region of the tumor. As a result, intratumor heterogeneity could not be excluded and remains possible.

TCRdb keeps only in-frame clones here, not all; method: immunoSEQ multiplex PCR. The data show approximately 57,000 clones, about nine tenths seen once. Trimming took 0 bases from V and 3 from J, leaving 5 bases between them. CDR1 SGDLS and CDR2 YYNGEE come from the germline V gene. CDR3 length: 13 residues. The clonotype was recovered from a woman aged 40-75 years with stage I lung adenocarcinoma. Source: peripheral blood, taken before any cancer treatment. V usage is TRBV9 and J usage is TRBJ2-3; D remains ambiguous. DNA for the CDR3: TGTGCCAGCAGCGTAGATAGGACAGATACGCAGTATTTT. Amino acid sequence: CASSVDRTDTQYF.